The 27 T cell receptor beta chains presented below share a single source sample, sequenced in a study of CD8+CD57+ T cells in acquired aplastic anemia. According to the study, genomic DNA was the template for TCR beta VDJ and CDR3 profiling. TCRdb reprocessed the reads via MiXCR and lists one record per CDR3 protein. The data show about 130,000 distinct CDR3 sequences, 48% seen once. Sequencing input: sorted CD4+, CD8+, or CD8+CD57+ T cells (not recorded which) from PBMCs. These receptors came from a human donor in good health, serving as a control.

Turning to this clonotype: The junction differs from germline at one of its ends, possibly a read error. The rearrangement uses TRBV20-1 and TRBJ1-4; tentatively, D is TRBD1 (5 bases). Germline-derived CDR1 and CDR2 are DFQATT and SNEGSKA (reference sequence). The CDR3 is 14 residues long. The DNA of the CDR3 is TGCAGTGCTGGAGACTCAGGGCTTAATGAAAAACTGTTTTTT. As protein: CSAGDSGLNEKLFF.

This clonotype was observed a single time. CDR3 sequence reads: CATSPTDMNTEAFF. The CDR3 DNA reads TGTGCCACCAGCCCGACAGATATGAACACTGAAGCTTTCTTT. The chain employs TRBV15 and TRBJ1-1, with D perhaps TRBD1 (5 bases). V shed 5 bases and J shed 0 bases, with 10 bases lying between them. The germline V gene has CDR1 LNHNV and CDR2 YYDKDF (reference sequence). The CDR3 spans 14 residues.

The rearrangement links TRBV15 to TRBJ2-7, with unresolved D. The CDR3 totals 13 residues. Trimming cost V 0 bases and J 2 bases, with 5 bases left between them. Germline CDR1 and CDR2: LNHNV and YYDKDF (reference sequence). The CDR3 DNA reads TGTGCCACCAGCAGAGATGTTGCCTACGAGCAGTACTTC. This translates into CATSRDVAYEQYF.

The V gene is TRBV15, the J gene TRBJ1-2; TRBD1 matches 10 bases. From germline, CDR1 is LNHNV and CDR2 YYDKDF (reference sequence). The CDR3 covers 15 residues. The junction had 4 bases not matched to a gene; V was cut back by 5 bases and J by 1 base. Here the CDR3 DNA reads TGTGCCACCAGCCTGGGACAGGGGTATAACTATGGCTACACCTTC. It is translated as CATSLGQGYNYGYTF.

CDR3 loop: CASRGQSLTQPQHF. The CDR3 DNA follows: TGTGCCAGCAGGGGGCAGAGCCTTACTCAGCCCCAGCATTTT. The V gene is TRBV2, the J gene TRBJ1-5, with D maybe TRBD1 (5 bases). CDR3 length: 14 amino acids. Germline V gene data show CDR1 as SNHLY and CDR2 as FYNNEI. Trimming took off 6 bases at V and 6 bases at J, with 15 bases between the two ends.

The rearrangement uses TRBV7-2 and TRBJ2-7; TRBD1 aligns across 7 bases. This CDR3 spans 14 amino acids. The junction had 7 bases not matched to a gene; V was cut back by 5 bases and J by 3 bases. Germline CDR1 and CDR2: SGHTA and FQGNSA. The CDR3 bases are TGTGCCAGCAGCCCTCGACAGGGTCGCTACGAGCAGTACTTC. Its protein is CASSPRQGRYEQYF. The full variable domain, in which reference TRBV7-2 and TRBJ2-7 provide the parts outside the CDR3, is GAGVSQSPSNKVTEKGKDVELRCDPISGHTALYWYRQSLGQGLEFLIYFQGNSAPDKSGLPSDRFSAERTGGSVSTLTIQRTQQEDSAVYLCASSPRQGRYEQYFGPGTRLTVT.

Relative to its sample, this clonotype is medium-sized (0.01 to 0.1%). The chain recombines TRBV20-1 with TRBJ2-7; TRBD2 is a possible D gene (6 bases). Trimming shortened V by 7 bases and J by 0 bases, and 10 bases separated the two germline ends. The CDR3 sequence is 12 residues long. The germline V gene has CDR1 DFQATT and CDR2 SNEGSKA (reference sequence). DNA for the CDR3: TGCAGTGGACTAGTAAGCTCCTACGAGCAGTACTTC. This codes for CSGLVSSYEQYF.

This sequence joins TRBV15 and TRBJ1-2, with D perhaps TRBD1 (6 bases). V was cut by 1 base and J by 4 bases, with 7 bases left in between. CDR3 length: 13 residues. CDR1 LNHNV and CDR2 YYDKDF come from the germline V gene (reference sequence). The CDR3 sequence: CATSRVGGYGYTF. DNA of the CDR3: TGTGCCACCAGCAGAGTAGGGGGCTATGGCTACACCTTC.

This clonotype was seen ten or more times. The V gene is TRBV7-2, the J gene TRBJ2-3, with D tentatively TRBD1 (6 bases). V was clipped by 3 bases and J by 4 bases, with 17 bases between them. The V gene's germline CDR1 is SGHTA and CDR2 FQGNSA. There are 16 residues in the CDR3. CDR3: CASSFTGGSSADTQYF. The CDR3 DNA reads TGTGCCAGCAGCTTCACTGGGGGCTCGTCCGCAGATACGCAGTATTTT.

The chain employs TRBV29-1 and TRBJ2-1; weak D call: TRBD2 (7 bases). Trimming took 4 bases from V and 5 from J, leaving 21 bases between them. The CDR3 runs to 16 residues. Germline V gene data show CDR1 as SQVTM and CDR2 as ANQGSEA. The CDR3 loop reads CSVVGGGGLRDNEQFF. In DNA, the CDR3 is TGCAGCGTTGTAGGAGGGGGGGGCCTTCGTGACAATGAGCAGTTCTTC.

V is TRBV7-2 and J is TRBJ1-2; D not resolved. The germline V and J ends were trimmed by 10 bases and 0 bases, with 9 bases remaining between them. The CDR3 runs 12 residues. Germline V gives CDR1 SGHTA, CDR2 FQGNSA. For the CDR3, the DNA is TGTGCCATCACAGCCACTAACTATGGCTACACCTTC. It specifies CAITATNYGYTF.

The chain carries TRBV11-1 and TRBJ2-7, with 8 bases fitting TRBD1. CDR3 length: 17 residues. The germline gives CDR1 SGHAT, CDR2 FQDESV (reference sequence). Trimming took 0 bases from V and 0 from J; bases not matched to a gene: 7. The CDR3 bases are TGTGCCAGCAGCTTAGCGCTGAGGACAGGGTCCTCCTACGAGCAGTACTTC. Translating gives CASSLALRTGSSYEQYF.

This chain connects TRBV10-3 to TRBJ1-6, with D perhaps TRBD1 (6 bases). The V gene lost 3 bases and the J gene lost 8 bases, with 8 bases spanning the gap. Germline V gene lookup returns CDR1 ENHRY and CDR2 SYGVKD. CDR3 length: 13 residues. The CDR3, as DNA: TGTGCCATCAGTGAATCAGGGGATTCACCCCTCCACTTT. This translates into CAISESGDSPLHF.

There are a few counts of this clonotype. One base away lies a much larger clone, so this may be a sequencing read error. The CDR3 end shows no conserved phenylalanine or tryptophan, and so a read error is likely. The chain's CDR3 is CSARVPLGAFL. The CDR3 DNA reads TGCAGTGCTAGAGTCCCCCTAGGGGCTTTCCTT. The chain couples TRBV20-1 to TRBJ1-1; no firm D call. Trimming stripped 1 base from V and 11 bases from J, with 11 bases between. The CDR3 has 11 amino acids. Germline V gives CDR1 DFQATT, CDR2 SNEGSKA (reference sequence).

This clonotype occurred many times. V usage is TRBV11-2 and J usage is TRBJ1-1; no reliable D call. V lost 1 base and J 5 bases, leaving 5 bases between the germline ends. The germline V gene encodes CDR1 SGHAT and CDR2 FQNNGV. The CDR3 runs 12 residues. CDR3 in DNA: TGTGCCAGCAGCTTAGTGTATACTGAAGCTTTCTTT. The encoded protein is CASSLVYTEAFF.

At least ten counts were recorded for this clonotype. The gene calls are TRBV19 and TRBJ1-3; tentative D call: TRBD1 (5 bases). Germline V gene data show CDR1 as LNHDA and CDR2 as SQIVND (reference sequence). This CDR3 has 15 residues. V gave up 3 bases and J gave up 0 bases, with 9 bases separating them. The CDR3 spells CASSIRQLSGNTIYF. Here the CDR3 DNA reads TGTGCCAGTAGTATCCGACAGCTCTCTGGAAACACCATATATTTT.

This clonotype was observed at least ten times. The chain is built from TRBV2 and TRBJ2-7, with 16 bases identical to TRBD2. The V and J ends lost 6 bases and 0 bases, in that order; junction bases with no gene match: 5. The CDR3 extends over 17 amino acids. Germline V CDR1 and CDR2: SNHLY, FYNNEI. CDR3: CASRGLAGGPSSYEQYF. CDR3 coding DNA: TGTGCCAGCAGGGGACTAGCGGGGGGGCCAAGCTCCTACGAGCAGTACTTC.

Many counts were recorded for this clonotype. The chain employs TRBV19 and TRBJ1-4, with TRBD1 as a possible D gene (6 bases). Trimming pared 9 bases from V and 0 bases from J, leaving 17 bases between. Per the germline V gene, CDR1 is LNHDA and CDR2 is SQIVND (reference sequence). This CDR3 contains 16 residues. The CDR3 is CASTDRPSATNEKLFF. The CDR3 bases are TGTGCCAGCACAGACAGGCCCTCGGCAACTAATGAAAAACTGTTTTTT.

The rearrangement uses TRBV15 and TRBJ1-3; 8 bases line up with TRBD1. The CDR3 has 14 residues. J was trimmed by 0 bases and V by 8 bases; bases with no gene match: 3. The germline V gene has CDR1 LNHNV and CDR2 YYDKDF (reference sequence). The CDR3 protein is CATGQGSSGNTIYF. Here the CDR3 DNA reads TGTGCCACCGGACAGGGAAGCTCTGGAAACACCATATATTTT. The whole variable domain, remainder taken from reference TRBV15 and TRBJ1-3, is DAMVIQNPRYQVTQFGKPVTLSCSQTLNHNVMYWYQQKSSQAPKLLFHYYDKDFNNEADTPDNFQSRRPNTSFCFLDIRSPGLGDTAMYLCATGQGSSGNTIYFGEGSWLTVV.

The chain carries TRBV15 and TRBJ2-7; D perhaps matches TRBD2 (6 bases). The CDR3 has 14 amino acids. Germline loops: CDR1 LNHNV, CDR2 YYDKDF (reference sequence). V lost 0 bases and J lost 3, with 9 bases in between. The DNA of the CDR3 is TGTGCCACCAGCAGAGATGTGGAGGGCTACGAGCAGTACTTC. It is translated as CATSRDVEGYEQYF. Drawing the rest from reference TRBV15 and TRBJ2-7, the complete variable domain is DAMVIQNPRYQVTQFGKPVTLSCSQTLNHNVMYWYQQKSSQAPKLLFHYYDKDFNNEADTPDNFQSRRPNTSFCFLDIRSPGLGDTAMYLCATSRDVEGYEQYFGPGTRLTVT.

The gene calls are TRBV25-1 and TRBJ1-1; D is uncertain. This CDR3 contains 12 residues. Germline loops: CDR1 MGHDK, CDR2 SYGVNS. Trimming took off 3 bases at V and 3 bases at J, with 5 bases between the two ends. CDR3 sequence reads: CASSDGHTEAFF. The CDR3 coding sequence is TGTGCCAGCAGTGACGGCCACACTGAAGCTTTCTTT. The full variable domain, its missing parts supplied by reference TRBV25-1 and TRBJ1-1, is EADIYQTPRYLVIGTGKKITLECSQTMGHDKMYWYQQDPGMELHLIHYSYGVNSTEKGDLSSESTVSRIRTEHFPLTLESARPSHTSQYLCASSDGHTEAFFGQGTRLTVV.

The chain employs TRBV19 and TRBJ2-5; D is unresolved. Germline CDR1 is LNHDA and CDR2 is SQIVND (reference sequence). The CDR3 contains 13 residues. Trimming stripped 3 bases from V and 0 bases from J, with 5 bases between. CDR3 in DNA: TGTGCCAGTAGTATGGGGAACCAAGAGACCCAGTACTTC. Translation: CASSMGNQETQYF.

The V call is TRBV5-8, the J call TRBJ1-1, with 8 bases fitting TRBD1. Losses at the gene ends were 5 bases for V and 3 bases for J; bases not matched to a gene: 9. Germline lookup yields CDR1 SGHTS and CDR2 YDEGEE. This CDR3 comprises 15 residues. The CDR3 bases are TGTGCCAGCAGGGGAACCTACAGGGGGGACACTGAAGCTTTCTTT. Amino acid sequence: CASRGTYRGDTEAFF.

This clonotype appeared many times. The chain combines TRBV4-3 with TRBJ2-3; a possible D gene is TRBD2 (6 bases). The germline gives CDR1 LGHNA, CDR2 YSLEER. The germline V and J ends were trimmed by 1 base and 5 bases, with 10 bases remaining between them. The CDR3 has 14 residues. The CDR3 sequence is CASSQAGVGDTQYF. The CDR3 bases are TGCGCCAGCAGCCAAGCGGGGGTCGGAGATACGCAGTATTTT.

In this sample, this clonotype turned up a few times. This chain connects TRBV6-2 or TRBV6-3 to TRBJ1-1, with 7 positions matching TRBD1. Germline V gene data show CDR1 as MNHEY and CDR2 as SVGEGT. The CDR3 is 15 residues long. V shed 5 bases and J 4 bases; nucleotides not matched to a gene: 10. The CDR3 DNA reads as TGTGCCAGCAGTATACCGAGTCAGGGGGGCACTGAAGCTTTCTTT. Its protein is CASSIPSQGGTEAFF.

This chain uses TRBV11-2 with TRBJ1-5; D remains unclear. V was shortened by 0 bases and J by 0 bases, with 9 bases between the two germline ends. The germline V gene has CDR1 SGHAT and CDR2 FQNNGV. This CDR3 contains 16 residues. The CDR3 sequence: CASSLDSGYSNQPQHF. CDR3 nucleotide sequence: TGTGCCAGCAGCTTAGATTCTGGATATAGCAATCAGCCCCAGCATTTT.

The V call is TRBV29-1, the J call TRBJ1-1, with 8 bases aligning to TRBD1. The CDR3 is 13 amino acids. Germline CDR1 SQVTM, CDR2 ANQGSEA. Unmatched junction bases numbered 4, after V lost 3 bases and J lost 4 bases. Written as DNA, the CDR3 is TGCAGCGTTGACAGGGGGCTCGGCACTGAAGCTTTCTTT. Residues: CSVDRGLGTEAFF.